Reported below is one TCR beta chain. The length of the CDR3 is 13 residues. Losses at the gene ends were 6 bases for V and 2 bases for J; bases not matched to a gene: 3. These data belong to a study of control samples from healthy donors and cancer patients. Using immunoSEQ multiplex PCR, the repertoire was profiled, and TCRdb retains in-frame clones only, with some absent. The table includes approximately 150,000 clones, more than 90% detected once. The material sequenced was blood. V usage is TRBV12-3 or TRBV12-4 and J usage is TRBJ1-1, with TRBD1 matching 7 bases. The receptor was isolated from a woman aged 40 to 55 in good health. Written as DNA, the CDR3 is TGTGCCAGCAGGCGACAGGGTAACACTGAAGCTTTCTTT. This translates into CASRRQGNTEAFF.